This entry concerns a single TCR beta chain. Its specificity is not known. The sample originates from a study of identifying expanded T cells in peripheral blood. Study-level results: Variance in clone template counts between approximately 2-week samples significantly increased with total template count across all healthy donors.

The protocol was immunoSEQ multiplex PCR, while the TCRdb copy is restricted to in-frame clones and leaves out a portion. Found here are under 110,000 clones, around 88% of them singletons; the top ten hold about a sixth. V gave up 6 bases and J gave up 2 bases; unmatched junction bases: 14. CDR1 and CDR2 from the germline V gene are MGHDK and SYGVNS. There are 17 residues in the CDR3. The sample taken for sequencing was blood. This chain joins TRBV25-1 and TRBJ1-1; 8 nucleotides line up with TRBD1. The TCR sequence derives from a person aged 18 to 69 in good health. In DNA form, the CDR3 reads TGTGCCAGCAGCGAGCTCGGGACAGGCGCTTTTAACACTGAAGCTTTCTTT. Its translation: CASSELGTGAFNTEAFF.